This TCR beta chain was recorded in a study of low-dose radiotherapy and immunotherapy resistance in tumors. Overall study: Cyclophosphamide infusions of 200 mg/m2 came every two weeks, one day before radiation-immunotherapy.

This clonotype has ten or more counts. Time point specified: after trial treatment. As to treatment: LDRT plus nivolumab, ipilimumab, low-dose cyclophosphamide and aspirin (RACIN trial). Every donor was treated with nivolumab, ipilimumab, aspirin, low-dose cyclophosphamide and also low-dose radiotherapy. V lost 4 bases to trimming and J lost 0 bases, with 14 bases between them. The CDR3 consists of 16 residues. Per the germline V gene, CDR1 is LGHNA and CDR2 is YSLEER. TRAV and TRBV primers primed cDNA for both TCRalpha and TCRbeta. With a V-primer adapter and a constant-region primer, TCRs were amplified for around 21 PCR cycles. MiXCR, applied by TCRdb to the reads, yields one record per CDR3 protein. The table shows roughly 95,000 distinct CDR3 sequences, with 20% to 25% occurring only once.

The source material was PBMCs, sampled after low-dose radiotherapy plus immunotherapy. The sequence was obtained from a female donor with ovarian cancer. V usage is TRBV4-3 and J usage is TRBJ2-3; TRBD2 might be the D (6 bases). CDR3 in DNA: TGCGCCAGCAGCCTTAATAGCGGAGGGAGCACAGATACGCAGTATTTT. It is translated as CASSLNSGGSTDTQYF.